The 5 T cell receptor beta chains in this list originate from one sample, sequenced in a study of radiation and T cells in renal cell carcinoma. Produced via immunoSEQ multiplex PCR; TCRdb's table is partial and in-frame only. The table shows 130,000 to 150,000 clones, with 70% to 90% occurring only once. Time point of the sample: blood 4 weeks post-SBRT, at nephrectomy. Treatment specified: 15 Gy SBRT to primary tumor, nephrectomy 4 weeks later. This specimen consisted of blood, obtained from a patient whose treatment included radiotherapy and nephrectomy. The receptors were gathered from a woman aged 45 to 65 with renal cell carcinoma.

This chain links TRBV5-8 with TRBJ2-2; D ambiguous. The CDR3 is 13 amino acids. The germline V gene has CDR1 SGHTS and CDR2 YDEGEE. Trimming left V 0 bases short and J 3 bases short, with 3 bases between. The CDR3, as DNA: TGTGCCAGCAGCTTGGGACACACCGGGGAGCTGTTTTTT. The encoded protein is CASSLGHTGELFF. The complete variable domain, with remaining parts taken from reference TRBV5-8 and TRBJ2-2, reads EAGVTQSPTHLIKTRGQQATLRCSPISGHTSVYWYQQALGLGLQFLLWYDEGEERNRGNFPPRFSGRQFPNYSSELNVNALELEDSALYLCASSLGHTGELFFGEGSRLTVL.

The rearrangement links TRBV5-1 to TRBJ2-7; D unclear. The length of the CDR3 is 13 residues. V lost 0 bases to trimming and J lost 6 bases, with 10 bases between them. CDR1 and CDR2 from the germline V gene are SGHRS and YFSETQ. CDR3 in amino acids: CASSLAPPSEQYF. CDR3 nucleotides: TGCGCCAGCAGCTTGGCCCCCCCTTCCGAGCAGTACTTC. The whole variable domain, remainder taken from reference TRBV5-1 and TRBJ2-7, is KAGVTQTPRYLIKTRGQQVTLSCSPISGHRSVSWYQQTPGQGLQFLFEYFSETQRNKGNFPGRFSGRQFSNSRSEMNVSTLELGDSALYLCASSLAPPSEQYFGPGTRLTVT.

J is TRBJ1-1 and V is TRBV6-5, with unresolved D. V lost 4 bases to trimming and J lost 1 base, with 4 bases between them. Germline CDR1 is MNHEY and CDR2 is SVGAGI. The CDR3 has 12 amino acids. CDR3 residues: CASSLRNTEAFF. The CDR3 DNA reads TGTGCCAGCAGTTTACGGAACACTGAAGCTTTCTTT.

J is TRBJ2-7 and V is TRBV5-4; D is unclear. Germline V CDR1 and CDR2: SGHNT, YYREEE (reference sequence). The CDR3 spans 13 residues. V was pared by 3 bases and J by 7 bases, with 14 bases between. The CDR3 region is CASSSEPSREQYF. The CDR3, as DNA: TGTGCCAGCAGCTCTGAACCGTCTCGGGAGCAGTACTTC.

The V and J genes are TRBV18 and TRBJ2-2; no reliable D call. This CDR3 is built from 13 residues. CDR1 KGHSH and CDR2 LQKENI come from the germline V gene. Trimming cost V 8 bases and J 0 bases, with 7 bases left between them. CDR3 coding DNA: TGTGCCAGCCATGCCTCGAACACCGGGGAGCTGTTTTTT. Translating gives CASHASNTGELFF. The full variable domain, in which reference TRBV18 and TRBJ2-2 provide the parts outside the CDR3, is NAGVMQNPRHLVRRRGQEARLRCSPMKGHSHVYWYRQLPEEGLKFMVYLQKENIIDESGMPKERFSAEFPKEGPSILRIQQVVRGDSAAYFCASHASNTGELFFGEGSRLTVL.